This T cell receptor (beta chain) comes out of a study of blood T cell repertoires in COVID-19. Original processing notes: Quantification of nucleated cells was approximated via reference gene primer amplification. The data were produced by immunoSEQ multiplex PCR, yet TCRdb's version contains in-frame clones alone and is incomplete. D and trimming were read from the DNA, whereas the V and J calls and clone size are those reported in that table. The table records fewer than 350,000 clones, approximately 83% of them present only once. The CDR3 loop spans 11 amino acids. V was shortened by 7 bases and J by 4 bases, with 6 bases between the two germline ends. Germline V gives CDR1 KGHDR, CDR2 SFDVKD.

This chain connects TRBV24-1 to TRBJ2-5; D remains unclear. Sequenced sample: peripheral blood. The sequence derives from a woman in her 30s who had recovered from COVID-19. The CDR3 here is CATSYRETQYF. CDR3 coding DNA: TGTGCCACCAGCTACCGAGAGACCCAGTACTTC.